The source of this T cell receptor (beta chain) is a study of chemoradiotherapy in HPV16-positive cancers (dated by TCRdb to 2022 to 2024). For the study in its entirety: Functional T-cell assays on cells from two HPV16-positive patients defined candidate HPV-specific T-cell clones and common TCR motifs. Next, the candidate HPV-specific TCRs and motifs were followed in TCR repertoires from around 92 patients with HPV-related cancers. The study asked whether T-cell immunity against the HPV oncoproteins E6 and E7 changes during chemoradiotherapy and whether it affects survival. Points the paper makes about the study in general: Improved recurrence-free survival in HPV16-positive patients was associated with expansion of HPV-responsive T cells during chemoradiotherapy. The survival association was reported for HPV16-positive patients, and the functional definition of HPV-specific T cells was derived from only two HPV16-positive patients. Expansion of candidate HPV-specific clones and E7-related TCR motifs was observed in the tumor microenvironment during treatment, whereas no such expansion was observed for non-HPV-specific T cells.

The CDR3 runs 16 residues from the cysteine to the phenylalanine. The entry retains the CDR3 DNA only, 48 bases that are in frame from base 1. According to the germline V gene (reference sequence), CDR1 reads LNHNV and CDR2 reads YYDKDF. V loses 0 bases of germline sequence and J loses 4 bases, and the interval between the two ends is 15 bases. Library preparation was by the immunoSEQ multiplex PCR assay. TCRdb provides this immuneACCESS table in a form limited to in-frame rearrangements. Some clones are lacking; in checked studies, under half of them reflect an unresolved V gene, and why the rest are absent is not known. This sample gives 6,500 to 10,000 clones in total; around nine tenths of them show up just once. 11% to 15% of the sample is taken by the ten largest. Repertoires were sampled repeatedly over the course of chemoradiotherapy, so clonal expansion could be followed in the tumor microenvironment.

To note about this clone: The antigen this receptor binds is unknown. Base qualities are not at hand, and no much larger clone is one base apart.

The sequence came from a human donor with HPV-associated anogenital cancer. The starting material was blood, obtained from a patient who underwent chemoradiotherapy. The chain links TRBV15 with TRBJ1-1; the D region possibly corresponds to TRBD1 (6 bases align). The DNA sequence is TGTGCCACCAGCAGAGATGATTGGGGGCTAGGCACTGAAGCTTTCTTT. Its coded protein is CATSRDDWGLGTEAFF.